This T cell receptor (beta chain) was retrieved from a study of cytomegalovirus exposure and HLA in healthy donors. Study information: In a later analysis, the roughly 120 validation repertoires were reported to have used the same platform as the 600 to 800 first-cohort repertoires.

Germline V gives CDR1 MNHNS, CDR2 SASEGT. V dropped 8 bases and J dropped 2; count of bases not matched to a gene: 5. The CDR3 is 14 residues long. In the case of this clone: Its target is not known.

Study findings and constraints: The study flagged some 170 TCR beta chains as cytomegalovirus-associated. It was found in a later analysis that first-cohort TCR clusters tended to co-occur in the 90 to 150 validation repertoires.

Some clones are missing from TCRdb's copy, which holds only in-frame ones; the method was immunoSEQ multiplex PCR. The sample has roughly 50,000 clones; about 92% are singletons. Sequencing was done on a sample of PBMCs. This TCR came from a woman between 18 and 29 years old in good health and CMV-seropositive. This chain connects TRBV6-1 to TRBJ2-2, with 7 nucleotides matching TRBD1. CDR3 nucleotide sequence: TGTGCCAGCTTGGGACAGCTTAACACCGGGGAGCTGTTTTTT. Translating gives CASLGQLNTGELFF.